This T cell receptor (beta chain) is from a study of blood T cell repertoires in COVID-19. In the study overall: Researchers got acute and convalescent COVID-19 samples from the United States, Italy and Spain.

As handled by the study authors: Amplified reference gene primers provided the basis for estimating nucleated cell counts. The method was immunoSEQ multiplex PCR; TCRdb's version includes in-frame clones alone and lacks a portion of them. Clone size and the V and J calls come from that table; the DNA yielded D and trimming. The sample records some 240,000 clones, approximately 89% being singletons. The CDR3 extends over 16 amino acids. The V gene lost 1 base and the J gene lost 1 base, with 12 bases spanning the gap. Germline CDR1 and CDR2: SGHDT and YYEEEE. Sequenced: peripheral blood. The receptor was derived from a woman in her seventies with COVID-19, enrolled during active disease. This chain uses TRBV5-6 with TRBJ2-1; maybe TRBD1 (6 bases). The DNA for the CDR3 is TGTGCCAGCAGCTTGCAGGGGCAGCAATCCTACAATGAGCAGTTCTTC. Protein sequence: CASSLQGQQSYNEQFF.